This T cell receptor beta chain was recorded in a study of T cells in Graves' hyperthyroidism and ophthalmopathy. About the research overall: Peripheral blood was secured at the point of initial diagnosis, before any treatment.

The study excluded patients with uncontrolled infection, other autoimmune disease, pregnancy or lactation. Orbital computed tomography, thyroid ultrasound, serum thyroxine and TRAb, and clinical symptoms together informed the diagnoses. PBMCs came from about 10 ml fresh peripheral blood. The table lists this clonotype with many counts. The CDR3 is 14 residues long. V shed 3 bases and J 0 bases; nucleotides not matched to a gene: 2. Per the germline V gene, CDR1 is LGHDT and CDR2 is YNNKEL (reference sequence). The source material, RNA transcripts, was used to amplify TCR beta CDR3 regions. A set of HTBI primers served as the primers for a first-round RT-PCR of the TCR CDR3. TCRdb redid the calling of the multiplex PCR reads with MiXCR, one entry per CDR3 protein. Seen here are hundreds of thousands of distinct CDR3 sequences, 15% to 20% observed once, and the top ten hold approximately 3.9%.

The origin of this receptor is a woman aged 25 to 45 with Graves' hyperthyroidism. Sequencing used blood. This chain connects TRBV3-1 to TRBJ2-7, with 7 bases matching TRBD1. Here the CDR3 reads CASSHRGISYEQYF. The CDR3 DNA reads as TGTGCCAGCAGCCACAGGGGGATCTCCTACGAGCAGTACTTC.